The sample holds a few counts of the clone carrying this T cell receptor (beta chain). Its antigen is as yet unknown. The data were obtained in a study of cytomegalovirus exposure and HLA in healthy donors. Overall study: Within an early data release were roughly 83 million unique TCRs drawn from HLA-typed donors. Findings of the study overall: Most CMV-associated TCR beta chains were later found to appear HLA-restricted.

It was with 60 Vbeta and 13 Jbeta primers that the PCR ran. The repertoire was sequenced with immunoSEQ multiplex PCR; TCRdb's copy has only in-frame clones and lacks some. The sample lists approximately 150,000 clones, about 66% seen once, with 1.8% in the top ten. CDR1 and CDR2 from the germline V gene are MGHRA and YSYEKL. The CDR3 has 15 residues. V shed 3 bases, J shed 6 bases, and the junction held 4 bases outside the gene matches. The origin of this receptor is a male donor in good health and CMV-seronegative. V is TRBV4-1 and J is TRBJ1-5; 11 nucleotides line up with TRBD1. Sequenced: PBMCs. The chain's CDR3 is CASSQGQGVTQPQHF. CDR3 sequence (DNA): TGCGCCAGCAGCCAGGGACAGGGGGTAACTCAGCCCCAGCATTTT.